These 30 T cell receptor beta chains came from one sample sequenced in a study of CD8 T cells in ankylosing spondylitis. Study results and limitations: Eight highly homologous variants formed a TCR beta motif that appeared characteristic of ankylosing spondylitis blood.

Antigens for these TCRs are unknown. TCRdb itself ran the 5' RACE reads through MiXCR, one entry per CDR3 protein. This table holds more than 600,000 distinct CDR3 sequences, under 20% found once. Sequencing was performed on blood, either unsorted or a sorted T cell fraction (not recorded which). These receptors were obtained from a male donor with ankylosing spondylitis.

This chain connects TRBV10-3 to TRBJ1-1, with D tentatively TRBD1 (6 bases). From germline, CDR1 is ENHRY and CDR2 SYGVKD. The ends were cut back, 4 bases at V and 0 bases at J, with 9 bases in the middle. This CDR3 has 14 amino acids. CDR3 in amino acids: CAISARDMNTEAFF. CDR3 sequence (DNA): TGTGCCATCAGTGCCAGGGACATGAACACTGAAGCTTTCTTT.

The chain uses TRBV15 and TRBJ2-1; D not resolved. Germline V gene sequence: CDR1 LNHNV, CDR2 YYDKDF (reference sequence). The CDR3 extends over 11 amino acids. V dropped 9 bases and J dropped 9 bases, with 12 bases sitting between them. Here the CDR3 DNA reads TGTGCCACAGAGGACCATGGTGAGCAGTTCTTC. Amino acids: CATEDHGEQFF. Full variable domain (outside the CDR3, taken from reference TRBV15 and TRBJ2-1): DAMVIQNPRYQVTQFGKPVTLSCSQTLNHNVMYWYQQKSSQAPKLLFHYYDKDFNNEADTPDNFQSRRPNTSFCFLDIRSPGLGDTAMYLCATEDHGEQFFGPGTRLTVL.

The chain employs TRBV11-2 and TRBJ2-1, with 11 bases matching TRBD1. V dropped 5 bases and J dropped 7; count of bases not matched to a gene: 16. The germline V gene encodes CDR1 SGHAT and CDR2 FQNNGV. The CDR3 covers 18 residues. CDR3 in DNA: TGTGCCAGCAGCCCCTCCCTTGGACAGGGGGCGGGAGGAAATGAGCAGTTCTTC. This translates into CASSPSLGQGAGGNEQFF.

This clonotype showed up just a few times. This sequence joins TRBV24-1 and TRBJ2-2, with TRBD2 matching over 9 bases. The CDR3 contains 16 residues. Germline V gene sequence: CDR1 KGHDR, CDR2 SFDVKD. V gave up 6 bases and J gave up 2 bases; unmatched junction bases: 6. The CDR3 spells CATSSPGLANTGELFF. CDR3 coding DNA: TGTGCCACCAGTTCCCCGGGACTAGCCAACACCGGGGAGCTGTTTTTT.

V is TRBV28 and J is TRBJ2-7; 9 nucleotides align to TRBD1. Germline V gives CDR1 MDHEN, CDR2 SYDVKM. Germline trimming cut 5 bases from V and 8 bases from J; bases unmatched to any gene: 4. The CDR3 totals 12 residues. The CDR3: CASSGTGRQQYF. CDR3 nucleotides: TGTGCCAGCAGTGGGACAGGGCGCCAGCAGTACTTC.

This clonotype was seen more than once but under ten times. The chain joins TRBV15 to TRBJ2-3; D may be TRBD1 or TRBD2 (6 bases each). This CDR3 is 15 amino acids long. The germline CDR1 and CDR2 sequences are LNHNV and YYDKDF (reference sequence). Trimming took off 1 base at V and 3 bases at J, with 11 bases between the two ends. The DNA of the CDR3 is TGTGCCACCAGCAGAGGCACAGGGAGGACAGATACGCAGTATTTT. This encodes CATSRGTGRTDTQYF.

This clonotype showed up just a few times. V and J are TRBV3-1 and TRBJ1-1; D is undetermined. V lost 4 bases and J lost 8, with 17 bases in between. Germline lookup yields CDR1 LGHDT and CDR2 YNNKEL (reference sequence). The CDR3 extends over 14 amino acids. In nucleotides, the CDR3 is TGTGCCAGCAGCCCCCTCGGGTTTCGTACCGAAGCTTTCTTT. The encoded protein is CASSPLGFRTEAFF.

This chain connects TRBV6-1 to TRBJ1-1, with D perhaps matching TRBD1 (5 bases). V lost 9 bases, J lost 0 bases, and 14 bases lay in between. The V gene's germline CDR1 is MNHNS and CDR2 SASEGT. CDR3 length: 14 amino acids. The CDR3 reads CASQGGPMNTEAFF. CDR3 DNA: TGTGCCAGTCAGGGTGGGCCTATGAACACTGAAGCTTTCTTT.

This clonotype was observed a handful of times. The genes are TRBV30 and TRBJ1-1, with D unresolved. V was clipped by 0 bases and J by 8 bases, with 16 bases between them. The CDR3 runs 14 residues. Germline V CDR1 and CDR2: GTSNPN, SVGIG (reference sequence). This chain's CDR3 is CAWSVSSVFAEAFF. CDR3 bases: TGTGCCTGGAGTGTATCGTCAGTTTTCGCAGAAGCTTTCTTT. Full variable domain (missing parts from reference TRBV30 and TRBJ1-1): SQTIHQWPATLVQPVGSPLSLECTVEGTSNPNLYWYRQAAGRGLQLLFYSVGIGQISSEVPQNLSASRPQDRQFILSSKKLLLSDSGFYLCAWSVSSVFAEAFFGQGTRLTVV.

The V call is TRBV4-3, the J call TRBJ2-7, with a tentative D call TRBD2 (5 bases). This CDR3 has 14 residues. Germline CDR1 is LGHNA and CDR2 is YSLEER. V was shortened by 0 bases and J by 6 bases, with 12 bases between the two germline ends. As DNA, the CDR3 is TGCGCCAGCAGCCAAGATAACCGGGCGGGCGAGCAGTACTTC. Its translation is CASSQDNRAGEQYF.

This clonotype appeared a few times. The rearrangement joins TRBV20-1 to TRBJ1-2; 8 nucleotides match TRBD1. V was clipped by 1 base and J by 5 bases; unmatched bases: 6. This CDR3 is 14 amino acids long. Germline assignment: CDR1 DFQATT and CDR2 SNEGSKA (reference sequence). CDR3 sequence (DNA): TGCAGTGCTAGAGTGGACAGGGTTGGGTATGGCTACACCTTC. It codes for CSARVDRVGYGYTF.

This chain joins TRBV9 and TRBJ2-1; 10 bases line up with TRBD2. After removal of 3 bases from V and 3 bases from J, the junction contained 6 bases not matched to a gene. The germline CDR1 and CDR2 sequences are SGDLS and YYNGEE. CDR3 length: 16 residues. The CDR3 DNA follows: TGTGCCAGCAGCGCATCAGCGGGAGGGATCTACAATGAGCAGTTCTTC. The encoded protein is CASSASAGGIYNEQFF.

This clonotype occurred once. V usage is TRBV11-2 and J usage is TRBJ2-7; possibly TRBD1 for D (5 bases). V lost 6 bases to trimming and J lost 2 bases, with 8 bases between them. The CDR3 loop spans 12 amino acids. From germline, CDR1 is SGHAT and CDR2 FQNNGV. The CDR3 here is CASRQDAYEQYF. CDR3 DNA: TGTGCCAGCAGACAGGACGCCTACGAGCAGTACTTC. The entire variable domain, with the rest obtained from reference TRBV11-2 and TRBJ2-7, is as follows: EAGVAQSPRYKIIEKRQSVAFWCNPISGHATLYWYQQILGQGPKLLIQFQNNGVVDDSQLPKDRFSAERLKGVDSTLKIQPAKLEDSAVYLCASRQDAYEQYFGPGTRLTVT.

Many counts were recorded for this clonotype. The V call is TRBV29-1, the J call TRBJ2-1; 7 nucleotides match TRBD2. The CDR3 consists of 13 residues. V lost 4 bases to trimming and J lost 6 bases; unmatched junction nucleotides: 6. CDR1 is SQVTM, CDR2 ANQGSEA, per germline. DNA for the CDR3: TGCAGCGTTGCTAGGGGAGGGAGCAATGAGCAGTTCTTC. Amino acids: CSVARGGSNEQFF.

This clonotype was recorded once. The chain links TRBV7-2 to TRBJ2-1; D is unresolved. V was shortened by 5 bases and J by 13 bases, with 15 bases between the two germline ends. Per the germline V gene, CDR1 is SGHTA and CDR2 is FQGNSA. This CDR3 has 12 residues. For the CDR3, the DNA is TGTGCCAGCAGCATCTATGACGCCGGTCAGTTCTTC. As protein: CASSIYDAGQFF.

This clonotype was seen repeatedly, ten times or more. The rearrangement links TRBV20-1 to TRBJ2-5; D uncertain. The CDR3 is 15 residues long. The germline CDR1 and CDR2 sequences are DFQATT and SNEGSKA (reference sequence). Deletions cut 0 bases from V and 4 bases from J, with 15 bases between. This CDR3 is CSARDRVVGLETQYF. The CDR3 region has the DNA TGCAGTGCTAGAGATCGGGTGGTAGGCCTAGAGACCCAGTACTTC.

The V gene is TRBV12-3 or TRBV12-4, the J gene TRBJ2-3, with TRBD2 matching 8 bases. The CDR3 runs to 16 residues. V gave up 7 bases and J gave up 4 bases; unmatched junction bases: 13. As DNA, the CDR3 is TGTGCCAGCACGCGAACGAGCGGGAGTTTTGCAGATACGCAGTATTTT. It codes for CASTRTSGSFADTQYF.

This clonotype was seen repeatedly, ten times or more. This rearrangement joins TRBV12-3 or TRBV12-4 to TRBJ1-5; D is uncertain. CDR3 length: 13 amino acids. Trimming shortened V by 6 bases and J by 7 bases, and 13 bases separated the two germline ends. In nucleotides, the CDR3 is TGTGCCAGCAGCCCCCTAAACCACCAGCCCCAGCATTTT. The encoded protein is CASSPLNHQPQHF.

The rearrangement links TRBV3-1 to TRBJ2-1, with 8 bases matching TRBD2. V shed 1 base and J 5 bases; nucleotides not matched to a gene: 7. Germline-derived CDR1 and CDR2 are LGHDT and YNNKEL (reference sequence). The CDR3 is 16 amino acids. The CDR3 loop reads CASSQALAGANNEQFF. The CDR3 bases are TGTGCCAGCAGCCAAGCCCTAGCGGGCGCTAACAATGAGCAGTTCTTC.

CDR3 in amino acids: CASSQRVIGGYTF. In DNA form, the CDR3 reads TGTGCCAGCAGCCAAAGGGTGATCGGTGGCTACACCTTC. The V gene is TRBV14, the J gene TRBJ1-2; D gene ambiguous. CDR3 length: 13 amino acids. The germline CDR1 and CDR2 sequences are SGHDN and FVKESK. V gave up 2 bases and J gave up 7 bases, with 11 bases separating them.

The rearrangement joins TRBV29-1 to TRBJ2-2; the D is unclear. Germline V gene lookup returns CDR1 SQVTM and CDR2 ANQGSEA. V was pared by 3 bases and J by 2 bases, with 7 bases between. The CDR3 loop spans 13 amino acids. CDR3 sequence reads: CSVDRINTGELFF. The CDR3 coding sequence is TGCAGCGTTGACAGAATTAACACCGGGGAGCTGTTTTTT.

V gene TRBV5-1 combines with J gene TRBJ1-2; TRBD1 is a possible D gene (6 bases). Trimming left V 4 bases short and J 4 bases short, with 17 bases between. Germline values: CDR1 SGHRS, CDR2 YFSETQ. This CDR3 is built from 15 residues. The CDR3 DNA reads as TGCGCCAGCAGCATACTCACAGGGTCTTCCTATGGCTACACCTTC. This codes for CASSILTGSSYGYTF.

This clonotype was observed a handful of times. The chain uses TRBV5-1 and TRBJ2-7; 9 nucleotides agree with TRBD1. Germline V gives CDR1 SGHRS, CDR2 YFSETQ. V lost 2 bases and J lost 2; bases outside the gene matches: 5. CDR3 size: 15 residues. The CDR3 bases are TGCGCCAGCAGCTTCCAGGACAGGGGAGCCTACGAGCAGTACTTC. Encoded protein: CASSFQDRGAYEQYF.

This chain uses TRBV9 with TRBJ2-1, with D uncertain. V lost 1 base and J lost 3, with 5 bases in between. Germline lookup yields CDR1 SGDLS and CDR2 YYNGEE. The CDR3 extends over 13 amino acids. The CDR3 spells CASSVFGYNEQFF. The CDR3 DNA sequence: TGTGCCAGCAGCGTATTTGGCTACAATGAGCAGTTCTTC.

This clonotype was recorded a few times. The V call is TRBV5-1, the J call TRBJ2-1; TRBD1 matches 9 bases. J gave up 5 bases and V 0 bases, and 18 bases lay outside the gene matches. The CDR3 consists of 20 residues. Germline CDR1 reads SGHRS; CDR2 reads YFSETQ. CDR3 region: CASSLGTGAIAAWTNNEQFF. CDR3 in DNA: TGCGCCAGCAGCTTGGGGACAGGGGCTATCGCGGCGTGGACCAACAATGAGCAGTTCTTC.

The V and J genes are TRBV3-1 and TRBJ2-7, with a possible D match to TRBD1 (5 bases). Germline V gives CDR1 LGHDT, CDR2 YNNKEL (reference sequence). V was pared by 2 bases and J by 2 bases, with 10 bases between. The CDR3 has 14 amino acids. For the CDR3, the DNA is TGTGCCAGCAGCCAACTAGGGGCACCCTACGAGCAGTACTTC. Translating gives CASSQLGAPYEQYF.

This clonotype occurred once. The chain links TRBV5-1 to TRBJ1-1; tentatively, D is TRBD1 (5 bases). Trimming pared 0 bases from V and 1 base from J, leaving 10 bases between. The CDR3 runs 15 residues. Per the germline V gene, CDR1 is SGHRS and CDR2 is YFSETQ. Here the CDR3 DNA reads TGCGCCAGCAGCTTGGTGGTGGGGGGGAACACTGAAGCTTTCTTT. Translation: CASSLVVGGNTEAFF.

The chain combines TRBV12-3 or TRBV12-4 with TRBJ1-5; no firm D call. The CDR3 covers 16 residues. V lost 6 bases and J 6 bases, leaving 21 bases between the germline ends. The DNA of the CDR3 is TGTGCCAGCAGCCAAACCCGGGCCGGCTTTGGTCAGCCCCAGCATTTT. This sequence encodes CASSQTRAGFGQPQHF.

The chain's CDR3 is CSVESGRGGEQYF. CDR3 coding DNA: TGCAGCGTTGAAAGCGGGAGAGGGGGCGAGCAGTACTTC. V and J are TRBV29-1 and TRBJ2-7; TRBD2 matches 8 bases. J was trimmed by 6 bases and V by 2 bases; bases with no gene match: 6. The germline CDR1 and CDR2 sequences are SQVTM and ANQGSEA. The CDR3 extends over 13 amino acids.

This clonotype showed up just a few times. The V gene is TRBV2, the J gene TRBJ2-2; D possibly corresponds to TRBD1 (6 bases). Germline V gives CDR1 SNHLY, CDR2 FYNNEI. CDR3 length equals 19 residues. Trimming pared 1 base from V and 2 bases from J, leaving 20 bases between. CDR3: CASSEVGAADTTNTGELFF. The CDR3 coding sequence is TGTGCCAGCAGTGAAGTGGGGGCCGCGGACACTACCAACACCGGGGAGCTGTTTTTT.